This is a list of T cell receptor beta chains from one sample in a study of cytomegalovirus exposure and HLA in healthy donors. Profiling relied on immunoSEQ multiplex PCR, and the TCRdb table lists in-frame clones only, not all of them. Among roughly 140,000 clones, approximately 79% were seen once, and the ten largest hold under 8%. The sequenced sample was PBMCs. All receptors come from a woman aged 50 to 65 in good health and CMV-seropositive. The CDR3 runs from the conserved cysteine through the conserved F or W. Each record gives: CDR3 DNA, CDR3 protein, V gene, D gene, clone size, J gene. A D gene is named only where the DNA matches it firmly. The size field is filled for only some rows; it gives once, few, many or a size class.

CDR3nt: TGTGCCAGTAGTACACCGGGACAGGAGACGGAAGCTTTCTTT; CDR3aa: CASSTPGQETEAFF; v_gene: TRBV19; d_gene: TRBD1; abundance: NA; j_gene: TRBJ1-1
CDR3nt: TGTGCCAGCAGTCTTCGAAGACAGGGCCGCTCCTACAATGAGCAGTTCTTC; CDR3aa: CASSLRRQGRSYNEQFF; v_gene: TRBV27; d_gene: TRBD1; abundance: NA; j_gene: TRBJ2-1
CDR3nt: TGTGCCAGCTCAGCACTAGCGGGAGTCAATGAGCAGTTCTTC; CDR3aa: CASSALAGVNEQFF; v_gene: TRBV18; d_gene: TRBD2; abundance: NA; j_gene: TRBJ2-1
CDR3nt: TGTGCCAGCAGCCCAAGGGGTTACGAACGTGATGGCTACACCTTC; CDR3aa: CASSPRGYERDGYTF; v_gene: TRBV7-2; d_gene: NA; abundance: NA; j_gene: TRBJ1-2
CDR3nt: TGTGCCATCATGACAGGCACCTACGAGCAGTACTTC; CDR3aa: CAIMTGTYEQYF; v_gene: TRBV10-3; d_gene: NA; abundance: NA; j_gene: TRBJ2-7
CDR3nt: TGCGCCAGCAGCCCAGGTGTGCAGGGACAGGGGAGAGGTGAGCAGTTCTTC; CDR3aa: CASSPGVQGQGRGEQFF; v_gene: TRBV5-1; d_gene: TRBD1; abundance: NA; j_gene: TRBJ2-1
CDR3nt: TGTGCCAGCAGTGGAACAGGTTTTTCCTACAATGAGCAGTTCTTC; CDR3aa: CASSGTGFSYNEQFF; v_gene: TRBV7-8; d_gene: NA; abundance: NA; j_gene: TRBJ2-1
CDR3nt: TGTGCCTGGAGTAATGGAGGACAGGGCCACACTGAAGCTTTCTTT; CDR3aa: CAWSNGGQGHTEAFF; v_gene: TRBV30; d_gene: TRBD1; abundance: NA; j_gene: TRBJ1-1
CDR3nt: TGTGCCAGCACCCGGACAGGGGGCACCGGGGAGCTGTTTTTT; CDR3aa: CASTRTGGTGELFF; v_gene: TRBV6-1; d_gene: TRBD1; abundance: NA; j_gene: TRBJ2-2
CDR3nt: TGTGCCAGCAGGGGGGGGTCGACCTACGAGCAGTACTTC; CDR3aa: CASRGGSTYEQYF; v_gene: TRBV25-1; d_gene: TRBD2; abundance: NA; j_gene: TRBJ2-7
CDR3nt: TGTGCCAGCGAAACAGGGGGCGCACCCAATCAGCCCCAGCATTTT; CDR3aa: CASETGGAPNQPQHF; v_gene: TRBV6-1; d_gene: TRBD1; abundance: few; j_gene: TRBJ1-5
CDR3nt: TGTGCCTGGAGTCCCCCCCGGGGTACCTATGGCTACACCTTC; CDR3aa: CAWSPPRGTYGYTF; v_gene: TRBV30; d_gene: NA; abundance: NA; j_gene: TRBJ1-2
CDR3nt: TGTGCCAGTAGCGAAACGGGGGAGAGCTCCTACAATGAGCAGTTCTTC; CDR3aa: CASSETGESSYNEQFF; v_gene: TRBV19; d_gene: NA; abundance: once; j_gene: TRBJ2-1
CDR3nt: TGTGCCAACGACAATTCCGGGACAGGGCTTTACAATGAGCAGTTCTTC; CDR3aa: CANDNSGTGLYNEQFF; v_gene: TRBV2; d_gene: TRBD1; abundance: NA; j_gene: TRBJ2-1
CDR3nt: TGTGCCAGCAGCTTAGGTTACGATACAACTGAAGCTTTCTTT; CDR3aa: CASSLGYDTTEAFF; v_gene: TRBV7-9; d_gene: NA; abundance: few; j_gene: TRBJ1-1
CDR3nt: TGTTCCAGCAGGCCGACGGGACAGGGGGCGGGGGAGCAGTACTTC; CDR3aa: CSSRPTGQGAGEQYF; v_gene: TRBV7-9; d_gene: TRBD1; abundance: NA; j_gene: TRBJ2-7
CDR3nt: TGTGCCAGCAGCTTAGCGGGGGGATACAATGAGCAGTTCTTC; CDR3aa: CASSLAGGYNEQFF; v_gene: TRBV11-3; d_gene: TRBD2; abundance: NA; j_gene: TRBJ2-1
CDR3nt: TGCGCCAGCAGCTTGGGCCCTATGAACACTGAAGCTTTCTTT; CDR3aa: CASSLGPMNTEAFF; v_gene: TRBV5-1; d_gene: NA; abundance: once; j_gene: TRBJ1-1
CDR3nt: TGTGCCAGCAGTGGGCGAGCGGGGGGGGCAGATACGCAGTATTTT; CDR3aa: CASSGRAGGADTQYF; v_gene: TRBV6-1; d_gene: TRBD2; abundance: NA; j_gene: TRBJ2-3
CDR3nt: TGTGCCAGCAGCCCAGACCGGGACAGGGGTCTCCAGCAGTACTTC; CDR3aa: CASSPDRDRGLQQYF; v_gene: TRBV5-4; d_gene: TRBD1; abundance: NA; j_gene: TRBJ2-7
CDR3nt: TGTGCCTGGAGTGTACGGGTAGGGCAGGGGGGCTCACCCCTCCACTTT; CDR3aa: CAWSVRVGQGGSPLHF; v_gene: TRBV30; d_gene: TRBD1; abundance: NA; j_gene: TRBJ1-6
CDR3nt: TGCGCCAGCAGCCAAGTTGAGAATTCCTACGAGCAGTACTTC; CDR3aa: CASSQVENSYEQYF; v_gene: TRBV4-1; d_gene: NA; abundance: NA; j_gene: TRBJ2-7
CDR3nt: TGTGCCACCCTAGACGGATTCTCTGGGGCCAACGTCCTGACTTTC; CDR3aa: CATLDGFSGANVLTF; v_gene: TRBV6-6; d_gene: NA; abundance: NA; j_gene: TRBJ2-6
CDR3nt: TGTGCCAGCAGCTTAAACAGGGCTGACCTTGGAAACACCATATATTTT; CDR3aa: CASSLNRADLGNTIYF; v_gene: TRBV7-7; d_gene: NA; abundance: NA; j_gene: TRBJ1-3
CDR3nt: TGTGCCAGCAGCTTAGGCCGGGGGGCTAGCACAGATACGCAGTATTTT; CDR3aa: CASSLGRGASTDTQYF; v_gene: TRBV7-9; d_gene: NA; abundance: NA; j_gene: TRBJ2-3
CDR3nt: TGTGCCAGCAGTTTATACACACTAGCGGGGGGAGGCACCGGGGAGCTGTTTTTT; CDR3aa: CASSLYTLAGGGTGELFF; v_gene: TRBV27; d_gene: TRBD2; abundance: NA; j_gene: TRBJ2-2
CDR3nt: TGTGCCAGCAGCTTAGGGGACAGTTATAATTCACCCCTCCACTTT; CDR3aa: CASSLGDSYNSPLHF; v_gene: TRBV7-8; d_gene: TRBD1; abundance: NA; j_gene: TRBJ1-6
CDR3nt: TGTGCCAGCAGTTTATCTCCAGGGGGCGTCAACTATGGCTACACCTTC; CDR3aa: CASSLSPGGVNYGYTF; v_gene: TRBV27; d_gene: TRBD1; abundance: NA; j_gene: TRBJ1-2
CDR3nt: TGTGCCAGCAGATACTGGAGGGCCTCAGATACGCAGTATTTT; CDR3aa: CASRYWRASDTQYF; v_gene: TRBV6-1; d_gene: NA; abundance: NA; j_gene: TRBJ2-3
CDR3nt: TGTGCCAGTAGTCTAAACAGGGGGCTGAGCACAGATACGCAGTATTTT; CDR3aa: CASSLNRGLSTDTQYF; v_gene: TRBV19; d_gene: TRBD1; abundance: NA; j_gene: TRBJ2-3
CDR3nt: TGTGCCAGCAGCTCGAGAGCGGGGTCGATATACGAGCAGTACTTC; CDR3aa: CASSSRAGSIYEQYF; v_gene: TRBV11-2; d_gene: TRBD2; abundance: NA; j_gene: TRBJ2-7
CDR3nt: TGTGCTAGTGGTTTGGTACTGGAGAGGATAGCCAAAAACATTCAGTACTTC; CDR3aa: CASGLVLERIAKNIQYF; v_gene: TRBV12-5; d_gene: NA; abundance: NA; j_gene: TRBJ2-4
CDR3nt: TGTGCCAGCAGTGATCCTGGCAGGATGGGTGAAGCTTTCTTT; CDR3aa: CASSDPGRMGEAFF; v_gene: TRBV2; d_gene: NA; abundance: NA; j_gene: TRBJ1-1
CDR3nt: TGTGCCAGCAGCCCAGGCAGTTCGGCCAAAAACATTCAGTACTTC; CDR3aa: CASSPGSSAKNIQYF; v_gene: TRBV9; d_gene: NA; abundance: few; j_gene: TRBJ2-4
CDR3nt: TGTGCTAGTGCCGAGACTACCCTCTACGAGCAGTACTTC; CDR3aa: CASAETTLYEQYF; v_gene: TRBV12-5; d_gene: NA; abundance: NA; j_gene: TRBJ2-7
CDR3nt: TGTGCCAGCAGCGTAGACGGGGGACCACCCCTCCACTTT; CDR3aa: CASSVDGGPPLHF; v_gene: TRBV9; d_gene: NA; abundance: NA; j_gene: TRBJ1-6
CDR3nt: TGTGCCAGCAGCGACACCTTCTCGGGACAGGGAAGAACCGGGGAGCTGTTTTTT; CDR3aa: CASSDTFSGQGRTGELFF; v_gene: TRBV5-6; d_gene: TRBD1; abundance: few; j_gene: TRBJ2-2
CDR3nt: TGTGCCACCAGCGGGGGACAGGGTAGGGGCACAGATACGCAGTATTTT; CDR3aa: CATSGGQGRGTDTQYF; v_gene: TRBV15; d_gene: TRBD1; abundance: NA; j_gene: TRBJ2-3
CDR3nt: TGTGCCAGCAGCTTAGCTGGGGCCTTTAATGAAAAACTGTTTTTT; CDR3aa: CASSLAGAFNEKLFF; v_gene: TRBV11-2; d_gene: NA; abundance: NA; j_gene: TRBJ1-4
CDR3nt: TGTGCCAGTAGCGGAGAGGGACAGGGATACCAGCCCCAGCATTTT; CDR3aa: CASSGEGQGYQPQHF; v_gene: TRBV19; d_gene: TRBD1; abundance: few; j_gene: TRBJ1-5
CDR3nt: TGTGCCAGTACTCGCGGGGGGACAGGGAGTAGGACTGAAGCTTTCTTT; CDR3aa: CASTRGGTGSRTEAFF; v_gene: TRBV19; d_gene: TRBD1; abundance: NA; j_gene: TRBJ1-1
CDR3nt: TGTGCCAGCAGCTTCCAGGGGGGAATTGACGAGCAGTACTTC; CDR3aa: CASSFQGGIDEQYF; v_gene: TRBV7-9; d_gene: NA; abundance: once; j_gene: TRBJ2-7
CDR3nt: TGTGCCTGGGCGACAGGGTATGGTTCACCCCTCCACTTT; CDR3aa: CAWATGYGSPLHF; v_gene: TRBV30; d_gene: TRBD1; abundance: NA; j_gene: TRBJ1-6
CDR3nt: TGTGCCAGCAGTGAAGCAAACGAGGCCTGGCGGGCTTTCTTT; CDR3aa: CASSEANEAWRAFF; v_gene: TRBV6-1; d_gene: NA; abundance: NA; j_gene: TRBJ1-1
CDR3nt: TGTGCCAGTAAAGATGAGTTGATGAACACTGAAGCTTTCTTT; CDR3aa: CASKDELMNTEAFF; v_gene: TRBV19; d_gene: NA; abundance: NA; j_gene: TRBJ1-1
CDR3nt: TGTGCCAGCAGCTTGGCGGGGTCGTTGGGCATTCAGTACTTC; CDR3aa: CASSLAGSLGIQYF; v_gene: TRBV5-4; d_gene: NA; abundance: NA; j_gene: TRBJ2-4
CDR3nt: TGTGCCAGCAGCTTGATGCCTGACAGGGCTCGGGATACGCAGTATTTT; CDR3aa: CASSLMPDRARDTQYF; v_gene: TRBV7-9; d_gene: TRBD1; abundance: few; j_gene: TRBJ2-3
CDR3nt: TGTGCCAGCATCGACAGGGGGCCGGCGAGCAATCAGCCCCAGCATTTT; CDR3aa: CASIDRGPASNQPQHF; v_gene: TRBV6-6; d_gene: TRBD1; abundance: NA; j_gene: TRBJ1-5
CDR3nt: TGTGCCAGCATGGGTACTGCGGCTCGTTCCCAGTTCTTC; CDR3aa: CASMGTAARSQFF; v_gene: TRBV27; d_gene: NA; abundance: NA; j_gene: TRBJ2-1
CDR3nt: TGTGCCAGTAGTAAGGGGTTAGACAAAAACATTCAGTACTTC; CDR3aa: CASSKGLDKNIQYF; v_gene: TRBV19; d_gene: NA; abundance: NA; j_gene: TRBJ2-4
CDR3nt: TGCGCCAGCAGCCTCTCAGGGGAAGAGACCCAGTACTTC; CDR3aa: CASSLSGEETQYF; v_gene: TRBV5-1; d_gene: NA; abundance: NA; j_gene: TRBJ2-5
CDR3nt: TGTGCCAGCGGTTCCCAGGACAGGGGTCACGAGCAGTACTTC; CDR3aa: CASGSQDRGHEQYF; v_gene: TRBV28; d_gene: TRBD1; abundance: NA; j_gene: TRBJ2-7
CDR3nt: TGTGCCAGCAGCTTAGGGGGCGGGGTTGAAGCTTTCTTT; CDR3aa: CASSLGGGVEAFF; v_gene: TRBV7-8; d_gene: NA; abundance: NA; j_gene: TRBJ1-1
CDR3nt: TGTGCCAGCAGCGTAGCGGCGGGGCTTCGAAGCGGGGAGCTGTTTTTT; CDR3aa: CASSVAAGLRSGELFF; v_gene: TRBV9; d_gene: NA; abundance: few; j_gene: TRBJ2-2
CDR3nt: TGTGCCAGCAGCGTCGGGGAGCGGGGGGGCGGGCAGTACTTC; CDR3aa: CASSVGERGGGQYF; v_gene: TRBV11-2; d_gene: TRBD2; abundance: NA; j_gene: TRBJ2-7
CDR3nt: TGTGCCATCAGGGGGAACAGGGACCCCGATGGCTACACCTTC; CDR3aa: CAIRGNRDPDGYTF; v_gene: TRBV10-3; d_gene: NA; abundance: NA; j_gene: TRBJ1-2